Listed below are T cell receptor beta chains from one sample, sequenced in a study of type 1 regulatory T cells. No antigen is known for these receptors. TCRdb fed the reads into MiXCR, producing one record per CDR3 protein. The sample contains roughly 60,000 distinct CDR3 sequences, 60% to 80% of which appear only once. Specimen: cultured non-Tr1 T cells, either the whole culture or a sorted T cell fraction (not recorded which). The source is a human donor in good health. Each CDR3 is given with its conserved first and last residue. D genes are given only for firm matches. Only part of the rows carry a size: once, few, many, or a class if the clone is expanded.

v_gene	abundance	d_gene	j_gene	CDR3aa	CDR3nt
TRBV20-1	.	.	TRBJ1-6	CSARDRQGATLSSPLHF	TGCAGTGCTAGAGATAGGCAGGGAGCCACGTTGAGTTCACCCCTCCACTTT
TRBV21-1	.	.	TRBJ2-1	CASSKGGLLAGGWNEQFF	TGTGCCAGCAGCAAAGGCGGACTACTAGCGGGTGGTTGGAATGAGCAGTTCTTC
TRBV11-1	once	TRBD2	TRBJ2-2	CASSPIAGRTGELFF	TGTGCCAGCAGTCCTATAGCGGGAAGGACCGGGGAGCTGTTTTTT
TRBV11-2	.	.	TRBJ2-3	CASSFVQSTDTQYF	TGTGCCAGCAGCTTCGTCCAGAGCACAGATACGCAGTATTTT
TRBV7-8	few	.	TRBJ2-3	CASSLATDTQYF	TGTGCCAGCAGCTTAGCTACAGATACGCAGTATTTT
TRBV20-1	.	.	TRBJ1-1	CSARESRATEAFF	TGCAGTGCTAGAGAGAGTAGAGCCACTGAAGCTTTCTTT
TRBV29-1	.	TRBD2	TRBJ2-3	CSVEDLQREGRLDTQYF	TGCAGCGTTGAAGATCTGCAGCGGGAGGGCCGATTAGATACGCAGTATTTT
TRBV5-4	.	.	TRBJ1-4	CASSLTPISTNEKLFF	TGTGCCAGCAGCTTGACACCGATATCAACTAATGAAAAACTGTTTTTT
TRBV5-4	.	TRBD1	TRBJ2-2	CASSINRGQAGELFF	TGTGCCAGCAGCATAAACAGGGGGCAAGCCGGGGAGCTGTTTTTT
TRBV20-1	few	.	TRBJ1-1	CSAVPTENTEAFF	TGCAGTGCTGTCCCCACAGAGAACACTGAAGCTTTCTTT
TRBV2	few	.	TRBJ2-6	CASTGQISGANVLTF	TGTGCCAGCACGGGACAAATCTCTGGGGCCAACGTCCTGACTTTC
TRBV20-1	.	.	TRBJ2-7	CSASGHLAYEQYF	TGCAGTGCGAGCGGACACTTAGCCTACGAGCAGTACTTC
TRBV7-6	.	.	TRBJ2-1	CASSFGQYEQFF	TGTGCCAGCAGCTTTGGTCAATATGAGCAGTTCTTC
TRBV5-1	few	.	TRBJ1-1	CASSLGEGMNTEAFF	TGCGCCAGCAGCTTAGGGGAGGGAATGAACACTGAAGCTTTCTTT
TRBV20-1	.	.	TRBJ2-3	CSARLESWVTDTQYF	TGCAGCGCTAGACTCGAGAGTTGGGTCACAGATACGCAGTATTTT
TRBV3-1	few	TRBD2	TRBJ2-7	CASSPWTSGTYEQYF	TGTGCCAGCAGCCCGTGGACTAGCGGAACCTACGAGCAGTACTTC
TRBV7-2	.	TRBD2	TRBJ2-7	CASSLGGSQYEQYF	TGTGCCAGCAGCTTGGGCGGGAGTCAATACGAGCAGTACTTC
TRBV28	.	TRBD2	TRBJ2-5	CASSLGGVPQETQYF	TGTGCCAGCAGCCTGGGGGGGGTTCCTCAAGAGACCCAGTACTTC
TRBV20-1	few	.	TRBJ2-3	CSAPRGGRSTDTQYF	TGCAGTGCCCCAAGGGGAGGCCGGAGCACAGATACGCAGTATTTT
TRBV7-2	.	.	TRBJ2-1	CASSSSLASYNEQFF	TGTGCCAGCAGCTCCTCCCTAGCTTCCTACAATGAGCAGTTCTTC
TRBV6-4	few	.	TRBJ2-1	CASSDSVLNNEQFF	TGTGCCAGCAGTGACTCTGTACTTAACAATGAGCAGTTCTTC
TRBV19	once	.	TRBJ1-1	CASGVPGHLNTEAFF	TGTGCCAGCGGAGTTCCGGGACACCTGAACACTGAAGCTTTCTTT
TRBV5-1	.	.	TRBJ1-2	CASSLDRSYGYTF	TGCGCCAGCAGCTTGGACAGGTCCTATGGCTACACCTTC
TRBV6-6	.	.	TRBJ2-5	CASMRETQYF	TGTGCCAGCATGCGGGAGACCCAGTACTTC
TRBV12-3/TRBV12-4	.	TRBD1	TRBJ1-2	CASSLYLIRQGENYGYTF	TGTGCCAGCAGTTTATACCTAATCAGACAGGGGGAAAACTATGGCTACACCTTC
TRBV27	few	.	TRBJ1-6	CASSLYGGTSSYNSPLHF	TGTGCCAGCAGTTTATATGGGGGGACGAGCTCCTATAATTCACCCCTCCACTTT
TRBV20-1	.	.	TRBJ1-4	CSAGGGQGNEKLFF	TGCAGTGCTGGCGGAGGGCAAGGGAATGAAAAACTGTTTTTT